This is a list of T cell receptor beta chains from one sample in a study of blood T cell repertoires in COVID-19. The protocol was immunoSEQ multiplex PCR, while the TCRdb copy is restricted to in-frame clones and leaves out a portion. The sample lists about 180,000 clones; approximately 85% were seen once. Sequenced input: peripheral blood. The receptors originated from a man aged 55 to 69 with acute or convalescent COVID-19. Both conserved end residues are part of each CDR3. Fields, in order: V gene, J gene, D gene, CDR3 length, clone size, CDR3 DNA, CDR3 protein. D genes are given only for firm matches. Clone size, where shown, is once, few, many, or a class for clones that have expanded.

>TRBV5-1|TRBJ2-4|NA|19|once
TGCGCCAGCAGCTTGGCCGGTGTGGGCTCCGACCTAGCCAAAAACATTCAGTACTTC
CASSLAGVGSDLAKNIQYF
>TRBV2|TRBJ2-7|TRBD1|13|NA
TGTGCCAGCAGCCAGAGGGGGCTCTTCCGGCAGTACTTC
CASSQRGLFRQYF
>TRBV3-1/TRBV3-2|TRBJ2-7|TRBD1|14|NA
TGTGCCAGCAGCAAGCGGACAGGATTCTACGAGCAGTACTTC
CASSKRTGFYEQYF
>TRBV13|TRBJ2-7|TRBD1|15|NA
TGTGCCAGCAGCCTCCGGGACAGGTCCTCCTACGAGCAGTACTTC
CASSLRDRSSYEQYF
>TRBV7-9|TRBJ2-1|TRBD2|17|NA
TGTGCCAGCAGTGGACTAGCGGGAAAAGGTGGCTACAATGAGCAGTTCTTC
CASSGLAGKGGYNEQFF
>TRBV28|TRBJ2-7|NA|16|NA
TGTGCCAGCAGTTTATCAAGCAGGCGTATCTCCTACGAGCAGTACTTC
CASSLSSRRISYEQYF
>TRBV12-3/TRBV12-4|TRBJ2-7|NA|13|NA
TGTGCCAGCAGTTTTATGTTCAACCCTGGACTGTACTTC
CASSFMFNPGLYF
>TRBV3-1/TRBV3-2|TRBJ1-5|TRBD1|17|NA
TGTGCCAGCAGCCAAGGCCCCGGGACAGGGAAAAATCAGCCCCAGCATTTT
CASSQGPGTGKNQPQHF
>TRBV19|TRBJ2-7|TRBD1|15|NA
TGTGCCAGTAGTAGATCGGGACAGGGAACCTACGAGCAGTACTTC
CASSRSGQGTYEQYF
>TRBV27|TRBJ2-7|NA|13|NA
TGTGCCAGCAGTTTAGACAGCGTGAACGAGCAGTACTTC
CASSLDSVNEQYF
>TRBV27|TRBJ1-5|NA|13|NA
TGTGCCAGCATCTCGGGAGGCAATCAGCCCCAGCATTTT
CASISGGNQPQHF
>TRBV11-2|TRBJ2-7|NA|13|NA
TGTGCCAGCAGCTCGACTGACAGCTACGAGCAGTACTTC
CASSSTDSYEQYF
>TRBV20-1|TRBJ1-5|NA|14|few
TGCAGTGCTAGTTCGGGGGTGCTTAATCAGCCCCAGCATTTT
CSASSGVLNQPQHF
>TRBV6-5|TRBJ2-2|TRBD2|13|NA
TGTGCCAGCAGACTAGCGGGAGGGCGGGAGCTGTTTTTT
CASRLAGGRELFF
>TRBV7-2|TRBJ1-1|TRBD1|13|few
TGTGCCAGCAGGGGACAGGCCAACACTGAAGCTTTCTTT
CASRGQANTEAFF
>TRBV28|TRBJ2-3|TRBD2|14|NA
TGTGCCAGCAAGGCGGGAGGGAGCACAGATACGCAGTATTTT
CASKAGGSTDTQYF
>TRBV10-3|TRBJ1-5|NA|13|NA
TGTGCCATCAGTGACAGGGGTGGGCAGCCCCAGCATTTT
CAISDRGGQPQHF
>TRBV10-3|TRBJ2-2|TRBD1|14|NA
TGTGCCAGCTCCGGGACAGGGTTCACCGGGGAGCTGTTTTTT
CASSGTGFTGELFF
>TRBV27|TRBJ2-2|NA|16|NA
TGTGCCAGCAGTCGCCGGGGTAGCGAGAACACCGGGGAGCTGTTTTTT
CASSRRGSENTGELFF
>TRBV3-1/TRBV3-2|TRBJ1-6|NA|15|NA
TGTGCCAGCAGTGGAGGAGGACAGCCTAATTCACCCCTCCACTTT
CASSGGGQPNSPLHF
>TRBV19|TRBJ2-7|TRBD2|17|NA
TGTGCCAGTAGTATCGGGAGAACTAGCGGGACGATCTACGAGCAGTACTTC
CASSIGRTSGTIYEQYF
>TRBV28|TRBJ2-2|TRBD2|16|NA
TGTGCCAGCAGTCCCGGGACTACGCCCGGCGGCGGGGAGCTGTTTTTT
CASSPGTTPGGGELFF
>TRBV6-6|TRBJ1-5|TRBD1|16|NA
TGTGCCAGCAGTAACCCCCCGGGACAGATCAATCAGCCCCAGCATTTT
CASSNPPGQINQPQHF
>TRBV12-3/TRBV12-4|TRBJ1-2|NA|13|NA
TGTGCCAGCAGTTTAGGTACACAGGTTAGCTACACCTTC
CASSLGTQVSYTF
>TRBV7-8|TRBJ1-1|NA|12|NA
TGTGCCAGCAGACATGGGGGCTCTGAAGCTTTCTTT
CASRHGGSEAFF
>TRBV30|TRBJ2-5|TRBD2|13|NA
TGTGCCTGGAGCAAACTAGCGGGAGAGACCCAGTACTTC
CAWSKLAGETQYF
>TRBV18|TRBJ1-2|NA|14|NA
TGTGCCAGCTCAGCAGTTGCTCAAAACTATGGCTACACCTTC
CASSAVAQNYGYTF
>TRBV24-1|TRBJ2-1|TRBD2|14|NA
TGTGCCACCAACCCACTAGCGGGAGGTAATGAGCAGTTCTTC
CATNPLAGGNEQFF
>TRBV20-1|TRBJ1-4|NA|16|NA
TGCAGTGCTAGTGGGGGGGGGAGTGCGGCTAATGAAAAACTGTTTTTT
CSASGGGSAANEKLFF
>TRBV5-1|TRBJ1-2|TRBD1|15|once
TGCGCCAGCAGCCCCGACCTGGGACAGCCCTATGGCTACACCTTC
CASSPDLGQPYGYTF
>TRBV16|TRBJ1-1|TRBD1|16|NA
TGTGCCAGCAGCCAACCGACAGGGGGCAGTCACACTGAAGCTTTCTTT
CASSQPTGGSHTEAFF
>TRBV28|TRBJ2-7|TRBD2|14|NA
TGTGCCAGCAGTCAAGTAGCGGGAGGGTACGAGCAGTACTTC
CASSQVAGGYEQYF
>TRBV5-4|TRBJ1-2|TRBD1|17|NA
TGTGCCAGCAGCTTGGCCAAGAGGGACAGAGAGGCCTATGGCTACACCTTC
CASSLAKRDREAYGYTF
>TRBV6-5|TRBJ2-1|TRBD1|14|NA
TGTGCCTCCAATAAAGGGACAGGTCCAGATGAGCAGTTCTTC
CASNKGTGPDEQFF
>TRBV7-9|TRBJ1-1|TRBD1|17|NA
TGTGCCAGCAGCCCGGGACAGGGTAAAGGCTTGAACACTGAAGCTTTCTTT
CASSPGQGKGLNTEAFF